The present entry profiles one T cell receptor (beta chain) with its context. Its antigen remains unidentified. The repertoire was sequenced with immunoSEQ multiplex PCR; TCRdb's copy has only in-frame clones and lacks some. The table includes fewer than 3 million clones, 80% to 95% detected once. Donation came from healthy HIV-negative adults that had no recent acute infections or vaccinations. The source of the sample is a study of shared clonotypes between healthy human individuals. Overall study findings and caveats: Researchers sampled only blood; tissue repertoires likely differ.

The length of the CDR3 is 14 residues. Trimming left V 1 base short and J 3 bases short, with 9 bases between. CDR1 and CDR2 from the germline V gene are SGHTA and FQGNSA. This rearrangement joins TRBV7-2 to TRBJ1-2; weak D call: TRBD1 (5 bases). What was sequenced was naive CD4+ T cells from PBMCs. The subset here: CD45RA+ positively selected. This TCR derives from a man younger than 35 in good health. Some clones in this sample may be carry-over from other donors' samples. The CDR3 nucleotides are TGTGCCAGCAGCTTAGGAGGAGGGGACTATGGCTACACCTTC. Translation gives CASSLGGGDYGYTF.